This entry is about one TCR beta chain. Its antigen remains unknown. The data were produced by immunoSEQ multiplex PCR, yet TCRdb's version contains in-frame clones alone and is incomplete. Of around 100,000 clones detected, 82% appear once; the ten largest clones hold approximately 6.5%. All patients were mismatch repair deficient, assessed by either PCR or immunohistochemistry. Trimming stripped 2 bases from V and 9 bases from J, with 8 bases between. Per the germline V gene, CDR1 is SNHLY and CDR2 is FYNNEI. The CDR3 runs to 12 residues. The data belong to a study of PD-1 blockade in mismatch repair-deficient tumors. The wider study: Enrolled about 2013-2016, patients had progressing, pretreated mismatch repair-deficient cancers of around 12 types.

Study conclusions and caveats: After pembrolizumab, tumor-resident clones rose rapidly, then generally contracted before radiologic responses.

The clonotype was recovered from an adult with mismatch repair-deficient cancer. The specimen was peripheral blood, collected about 36 weeks after starting pembrolizumab. V is TRBV2 and J is TRBJ2-1, with D unclear. The CDR3: CASSENRREQFF. CDR3 sequence (DNA): TGTGCCAGCAGTGAAAATAGACGTGAGCAGTTCTTC.